This T cell receptor (beta chain) was recorded in a study of cytomegalovirus exposure and HLA in healthy donors. Findings and caveats of the study: In an earlier analysis, about 90% or about 30%: the productive usage of most TCR beta V segments.

For this clone: Its antigen is not identified.

Per the germline V gene, CDR1 is SGHTS and CDR2 is YDEGEE. With 6 bases removed from V and 2 bases from J, the gap between germline ends came to 20 bases. The CDR3 has 16 amino acids. PCR was performed using 60 Vbeta and 13 Jbeta primers. Data came from immunoSEQ multiplex PCR; TCRdb stores just in-frame clones and leaves some out. The table has about 180,000 clones, 65% to 80% seen once. The material sequenced was PBMCs. This chain joins TRBV5-8 and TRBJ1-2; D remains unclear. This receptor was taken from a woman aged 45-65 years in good health and CMV-seropositive. CDR3 loop: CASTPEVWALNYGYTF. The CDR3 nucleotides read TGTGCCAGCACCCCTGAAGTGTGGGCCTTGAACTATGGCTACACCTTC.